This T cell receptor (beta chain) derives from a study of OX40 agonist ivuxolimab in advanced cancers. Study details: Patients were treated with ivuxolimab, an agonistic anti-OX40 (CD134) antibody.

The CDR3 totals 15 residues. Trimming at V came to 6 bases and at J to 7 bases, leaving 9 bases not matched to a gene. Germline CDR1 reads SEHNR; CDR2 reads FQNEAQ (reference sequence). Findings of the study overall: At 0.1 to 3.0 mg/kg, clonal expansion of CD4+ and CD8+ blood T cells had occurred by week 6.

This clone is medium-sized. The antigen remains undetermined. Here immunoSEQ multiplex PCR was the method, and the copy in TCRdb shows in-frame clones only, minus some. The sample has about 27,000 clones, around 82% seen once; the top ten hold around 10%. V and J are TRBV7-9 and TRBJ1-6; 7 bases are shared with TRBD1. This clonotype originated in an adult with an advanced solid tumor such as melanoma, head and neck, liver or kidney cancer. Sequencing was performed on CD4+ or CD8+ T cells sorted from blood, taken in a trial of the OX40 agonist ivuxolimab. This CDR3 is CASSYDRAGNSPLHF. The CDR3 DNA is TGTGCCAGCAGTTATGACAGGGCTGGAAATTCACCCCTCCACTTT.